Presented here are 12 T cell receptor beta chains from one specimen sequenced in a study of OX40 agonist ivuxolimab in advanced cancers. Repertoires were generated with immunoSEQ multiplex PCR, while TCRdb's copy carries only in-frame clones and drops some. The table has tens of thousands of clones, under 95% seen once. The starting material was CD4+ or CD8+ T cells sorted from blood, obtained in a trial of the OX40 agonist ivuxolimab. The origin of the receptors is an adult with an advanced solid tumor such as melanoma, head and neck, liver or kidney cancer.

The rearrangement links TRBV28 to TRBJ1-2; the D is unclear. Germline lookup yields CDR1 MDHEN and CDR2 SYDVKM. The length of the CDR3 is 10 residues. V shed 4 bases and J shed 12 bases, with 9 bases lying between them. The CDR3 bases are TGTGCCAGCAGTTCCTCCGGGGACACCTTC. This gives the protein CASSSSGDTF.

The chain carries TRBV4-1 and TRBJ2-1; 10 bases align to TRBD2. Germline lookup yields CDR1 MGHRA and CDR2 YSYEKL. V lost 4 bases to trimming and J lost 6 bases; unmatched junction nucleotides: 9. The CDR3 covers 16 residues. In DNA, the CDR3 is TGCGCCAGCAGCCCCCCGGGGCTAGCGGGAGTCAATGAGCAGTTCTTC. Translation gives CASSPPGLAGVNEQFF.

V is TRBV27 and J is TRBJ2-7; D might be TRBD2 (6 bases). The V gene's germline CDR1 is MNHEY and CDR2 SMNVEV (reference sequence). This CDR3 contains 14 residues. V shed 3 bases and J shed 2 bases, with 11 bases lying between them. The CDR3 sequence is CASSFASSAYEQYF. DNA of the CDR3: TGTGCCAGCAGTTTTGCCTCTAGCGCCTACGAGCAGTACTTC.

This clone was counted a single time. The genes are TRBV28 and TRBJ2-4, with 10 bases fitting TRBD1. This CDR3 is built from 16 residues. V lost 6 bases and J lost 3; bases outside the gene matches: 8. Germline V gene lookup returns CDR1 MDHEN and CDR2 SYDVKM. This CDR3 is CASRTGQGGLKNIQYF. The CDR3 DNA sequence: TGTGCCAGCAGGACCGGACAGGGGGGGCTCAAAAACATTCAGTACTTC.

This chain connects TRBV20-1 to TRBJ2-3; D may be TRBD2 (6 bases). This CDR3 has 11 amino acids. Germline V gene data show CDR1 as DFQATT and CDR2 as SNEGSKA (reference sequence). The ends were cut back, 4 bases at V and 8 bases at J, with 10 bases in the middle. The DNA for the CDR3 is TGCAGTGCTACATCCGGGGGTACGCAGTATTTT. This encodes CSATSGGTQYF.

The rearrangement links TRBV10-3 to TRBJ1-1, with 7 bases that match TRBD1. Germline CDR1 reads ENHRY; CDR2 reads SYGVKD. The CDR3 covers 15 residues. V lost 5 bases and J lost 8; bases outside the gene matches: 14. The CDR3 loop reads CAISREGDREPEAFF. The CDR3 DNA is TGTGCCATCAGTCGAGAAGGGGACAGAGAGCCAGAAGCTTTCTTT.

The chain carries TRBV27 and TRBJ2-3; D not resolved. Germline V gives CDR1 MNHEY, CDR2 SMNVEV (reference sequence). This CDR3 region has 13 residues. The V and J ends lost 6 bases and 0 bases respectively, with 7 bases between them. CDR3 sequence reads: CASRGYSTDTQYF. The CDR3 bases are TGTGCCAGCAGAGGGTATAGCACAGATACGCAGTATTTT.

J is TRBJ1-5 and V is TRBV5-6, with TRBD1 matching over 11 bases. Unmatched junction bases numbered 13, after V lost 4 bases and J lost 7 bases. Germline CDR1 is SGHDT and CDR2 is YYEEEE. This CDR3 has 17 amino acids. This CDR3 reads CASSLGQGGDLGQPQHF. The CDR3 DNA is TGTGCCAGCAGCCTGGGACAGGGGGGGGACTTAGGGCAGCCCCAGCATTTT. Full variable domain (rest looked up from reference TRBV5-6 and TRBJ1-5): DAGVTQSPTHLIKTRGQQVTLRCSPKSGHDTVSWYQQALGQGPQFIFQYYEEEERQRGNFPDRFSGHQFPNYSSELNVNALLLGDSALYLCASSLGQGGDLGQPQHFGDGTRLSIL.

This chain connects TRBV6-6 to TRBJ2-1; tentative D call: TRBD1 (5 bases). The CDR3 sequence is 13 residues long. Trimming removed 4 bases at V and 5 bases at J, with 9 bases between. CDR1 is MNHNY, CDR2 SVGAGI, per germline (reference sequence). CDR3 nucleotides: TGTGCCAGCAGTTCCGGACAAAACAATGAGCAGTTCTTC. Residues: CASSSGQNNEQFF.

CDR3 loop: CASSPGLAGVFVETQYF. In DNA, the CDR3 is TGTGCCAGCAGCCCGGGACTAGCGGGAGTGTTTGTGGAGACCCAGTACTTC. The J gene is TRBJ2-5, the V gene TRBV14; 14 nucleotides align to TRBD2. This CDR3 is 17 amino acids long. The J segment lost 5 bases and the V segment lost 4 bases, leaving 9 bases of the junction unmatched. Germline loops: CDR1 SGHDN, CDR2 FVKESK.

The chain uses TRBV6-1 and TRBJ2-7, with TRBD1 matching 10 bases. The CDR3 is made up of 14 amino acids. Germline-derived CDR1 and CDR2 are MNHNS and SASEGT. J was trimmed by 0 bases and V by 7 bases; bases with no gene match: 3. The CDR3 nucleotides are TGTGCCAGCACTGGACAGGGGGTCTCCTACGAGCAGTACTTC. It codes for CASTGQGVSYEQYF.

The J gene is TRBJ2-7, the V gene TRBV27; the match to TRBD2 covers 12 bases. CDR3 length: 15 amino acids. In germline, CDR1 is MNHEY, CDR2 SMNVEV (reference sequence). V shed 5 bases, J shed 4 bases, and the junction held 6 bases outside the gene matches. CDR3 DNA: TGTGCCAGCAGTGTCACGACTAGCGGGAGTTACGAGCAGTACTTC. Protein product: CASSVTTSGSYEQYF.